Following are 8 T cell receptor beta chains from one sample sequenced in a study of cytomegalovirus exposure and HLA in healthy donors. Use of 60 Vbeta and 13 Jbeta primers characterized the PCR. The repertoire was sequenced with immunoSEQ multiplex PCR; TCRdb's copy has only in-frame clones and lacks some. The sample lists roughly 240,000 clones; 78% were seen once. Source material: PBMCs. These receptors were taken from a boy younger than 18 in good health and CMV-seronegative.

J is TRBJ2-7 and V is TRBV27; D remains unclear. Per the germline V gene, CDR1 is MNHEY and CDR2 is SMNVEV (reference sequence). Trimming removed 2 bases from V and 6 bases from J, with 11 bases in between. The CDR3 is 13 residues long. CDR3: CASSLESSLEQYF. CDR3 DNA: TGTGCCAGCAGTTTAGAATCGAGCCTCGAGCAGTACTTC.

This clone was counted once. This chain links TRBV10-3 with TRBJ2-7, with 10 bases matching TRBD2. This CDR3 comprises 13 residues. The junction had 1 base not matched to a gene; V was cut back by 6 bases and J by 2 bases. Germline V CDR1 and CDR2: ENHRY, SYGVKD. The CDR3 sequence is CAISLAGAYEQYF. The CDR3 DNA reads TGTGCCATCAGCCTAGCGGGAGCCTACGAGCAGTACTTC.

V and J are TRBV7-6 and TRBJ2-5; no definite D call. Germline loops: CDR1 SGHVS, CDR2 FNYEAQ. Trimming removed 3 bases at V and 6 bases at J, with 11 bases between. The CDR3 has 13 amino acids. CDR3 residues: CASSLAGPKTQYF. The CDR3 coding sequence is TGTGCCAGCAGCTTGGCTGGGCCAAAGACCCAGTACTTC.

This sequence joins TRBV6-5 and TRBJ2-5; 8 bases fit TRBD1. CDR1 MNHEY and CDR2 SVGAGI come from the germline V gene. The ends lost 6 bases at V and 3 bases at J; junction bases unmatched: 3. This CDR3 region has 13 residues. CDR3 coding DNA: TGTGCCAGCAGCCAGGACAGGGAAGAGACCCAGTACTTC. The encoded protein is CASSQDREETQYF.

The chain employs TRBV11-3 and TRBJ1-5; D is perhaps TRBD1 (5 bases). Germline V CDR1 and CDR2: SGHNT, YENEEA. This CDR3 has 14 amino acids. V was clipped by 6 bases and J by 9 bases, with 18 bases between them. CDR3 sequence reads: CASRVTGTLWPQHF. CDR3 coding DNA: TGTGCCAGCAGAGTAACGGGGACTTTGTGGCCCCAGCATTTT.

This clone came up a few times. The rearrangement uses TRBV7-7 and TRBJ2-5; TRBD2 matches 7 bases. Germline V gene sequence: CDR1 SSHAT, CDR2 FNYEAQ (reference sequence). V dropped 3 bases and J dropped 1; count of bases not matched to a gene: 5. This CDR3 has 15 residues. CDR3 in amino acids: CASSFRASGQETQYF. The CDR3 DNA sequence: TGTGCCAGCAGCTTCCGCGCTAGCGGCCAAGAGACCCAGTACTTC.

The V and J genes are TRBV6-5 and TRBJ2-3; 7 positions match TRBD2. CDR1 is MNHEY and CDR2 is SVGAGI in the germline V gene. The length of the CDR3 is 14 residues. Germline trimming cut 6 bases from V and 4 bases from J; bases unmatched to any gene: 7. CDR3 in DNA: TGTGCCAGCAGCCCAGGACTAGTTTCAGATACGCAGTATTTT. Amino acids: CASSPGLVSDTQYF.

The chain joins TRBV2 to TRBJ1-2, with D possibly TRBD1 on 5 matching bases. The CDR3 sequence is 13 residues long. Trimming stripped 7 bases from V and 3 bases from J, with 12 bases between. Germline V CDR1 and CDR2: SNHLY, FYNNEI. CDR3 bases: TGTGCCAGCACGCGGCGGGGGGACTATGGCTACACCTTC. Translating gives CASTRRGDYGYTF.